Reported below is one T cell receptor (beta chain). Its target is unknown. These data come from a study of cytomegalovirus exposure and HLA in healthy donors. Overall study findings and caveats: It was confirmed in vitro that a few of the CMV-associated chains were specific for CMV antigens. With high specificity and sensitivity, the classifier reportedly diagnosed cytomegalovirus status. TCR sequences were mostly rare, though some public TCRs occurred in many donors.

V dropped 0 bases and J dropped 1 base, with 11 bases sitting between them. Germline-derived CDR1 and CDR2 are GTSNPN and SVGIG (reference sequence). The CDR3 sequence is 15 residues long. The protocol was immunoSEQ multiplex PCR, while the TCRdb copy is restricted to in-frame clones and leaves out a portion. The table includes some 69,000 clones, approximately 96% detected once. It was the approximately 120-subject validation cohort, separate from the roughly 700-subject first cohort, to which the donors belonged. This TCR was recovered from a man aged 18 to 29 in good health and CMV-seronegative. The chain has TRBV30 and TRBJ2-3; no clear D. Sequencing used PBMCs. Here the CDR3 reads CAWSVWLDGTDTQYF. The CDR3 region has the DNA TGTGCCTGGAGTGTTTGGCTAGATGGCACAGATACGCAGTATTTT.